The TCR beta chain under discussion was sequenced for a study of OX40 agonist ivuxolimab in advanced cancers. Study at large: Prior therapy, whether anti-PD-1, anti-PD-L1 or anti-CTLA-4, was allowed, and approximately 37% had some. Findings and caveats of the study: Antigen targets of the expanded peripheral T cells went undetermined. Some nonresponders additionally presented with little normalized T-cell clonal expansion.

Regarding this clone: Its antigen is not identified.

J was trimmed by 2 bases and V by 4 bases; bases with no gene match: 2. This CDR3 spans 14 amino acids. Germline V lookup: CDR1 SEHNR, CDR2 FQNEAQ (reference sequence). Peripheral blood came from all dose cohorts at three timepoints. Data came from immunoSEQ multiplex PCR; TCRdb stores just in-frame clones and leaves some out. The top ten hold roughly 9% of the sample, which has more than 65,000 clones, about 90% seen once. This receptor was obtained from an adult with an advanced solid tumor such as melanoma, head and neck, liver or kidney cancer. The chain has TRBV7-9 and TRBJ1-2, with 9 bases lining up with TRBD1. The material was CD4+ or CD8+ T cells sorted from blood, obtained in a trial of the OX40 agonist ivuxolimab. CDR3 bases: TGTGCCAGCAGCTCGGGACAGGGAAACTATGGCTACACCTTC. As protein: CASSSGQGNYGYTF.